Detailed here is one TCR beta chain. The antigen is undetermined. The data belong to a study of cytomegalovirus exposure and HLA in healthy donors. General study findings and limits: In a later analysis, at a false discovery rate of 0.05, 17,000 or so TCR beta sequences matched HLA alleles. Across donors, sequencing depth was assumed by presence/absence analyses to be roughly uniform. On later analysis, the bulk of CMV-associated TCR beta chains appeared to be HLA-restricted. V segments that were indistinguishable, TRBV6-2 and TRBV6-3 among them, were omitted from analysis.

Primers for the PCR totalled 60 Vbeta and 13 Jbeta. Generated by immunoSEQ multiplex PCR, the TCRdb table keeps only in-frame clones and is missing some. The sample holds roughly 150,000 clones, about 70% seen once. Germline V lookup: CDR1 LNHDA, CDR2 SQIVND (reference sequence). CDR3 length: 15 amino acids. J lost 6 bases, V lost 4 bases, and 9 bases had no gene match. The TCR was taken from a male donor in good health and CMV-seronegative. Sequenced input: PBMCs. The rearrangement links TRBV19 to TRBJ1-2; 9 bases align to TRBD1. The CDR3 region is CASSTRTGARNGYTF. CDR3 coding DNA: TGTGCCAGTAGTACCCGGACAGGGGCGAGGAATGGCTACACCTTC.